These 25 T cell receptor beta chains share one sample of origin, sequenced in a study of cytomegalovirus exposure and HLA in healthy donors. Both 60 Vbeta primers and 13 Jbeta primers went into the PCR. The method was immunoSEQ multiplex PCR; TCRdb's version includes in-frame clones alone and lacks a portion of them. The table includes some 200,000 clones, 70% detected once. Sequenced material: PBMCs. These receptors were obtained from a man in his forties in good health and CMV-seropositive.

CDR3 nucleotide sequence: TGTGCCAGCTCTCCGCGGGGGGAGTATGGCTACACCTTC. Amino acid sequence: CASSPRGEYGYTF. The chain recombines TRBV9 with TRBJ1-2; tentative D call: TRBD1 (5 bases). Trimming took off 7 bases at V and 5 bases at J, with 15 bases between the two ends. The CDR3 runs to 13 residues. Germline CDR1 is SGDLS and CDR2 is YYNGEE.

The rearrangement joins TRBV6-5 to TRBJ1-5; a weak D match, TRBD1 (6 bases). There are 14 residues in the CDR3. Trimming removed 7 bases at V and 6 bases at J, with 16 bases between. CDR1 is MNHEY and CDR2 is SVGAGI in the germline V gene. DNA for the CDR3: TGTGCCAGCATCCGAGGGGGGGCTGGTCAGCCCCAGCATTTT. It translates to CASIRGGAGQPQHF.

This clone was seen once. The chain is built from TRBV27 and TRBJ1-2; D is uncertain. With 0 bases removed from V and 10 bases from J, the gap between germline ends came to 18 bases. The CDR3 totals 15 residues. CDR1 is MNHEY, CDR2 SMNVEV, per germline (reference sequence). CDR3 DNA sequence: TGTGCCAGCAGTTTATCGGTAGAGGGTTTAACCATCTACACCTTC. Its translation is CASSLSVEGLTIYTF.

The rearrangement uses TRBV7-9 and TRBJ1-3, with D possibly matching TRBD1 (5 bases). The CDR3 spans 15 residues. Trimming stripped 5 bases from V and 0 bases from J, with 11 bases between. CDR1 is SEHNR, CDR2 FQNEAQ, per germline (reference sequence). The CDR3 protein is CASSLQGYSGNTIYF. Written as DNA, the CDR3 is TGTGCCAGCAGCCTTCAGGGATACTCTGGAAACACCATATATTTT.

The chain carries TRBV11-2 and TRBJ2-5; no clear D gene. CDR3 length: 15 amino acids. The V gene's germline CDR1 is SGHAT and CDR2 FQNNGV. Trimming shortened V by 5 bases and J by 0 bases, and 13 bases separated the two germline ends. The DNA of the CDR3 is TGTGCCAGCAGCACCACAGCTTTGAACCAAGAGACCCAGTACTTC. Protein product: CASSTTALNQETQYF. Full variable domain (outside the CDR3, taken from reference TRBV11-2 and TRBJ2-5): EAGVAQSPRYKIIEKRQSVAFWCNPISGHATLYWYQQILGQGPKLLIQFQNNGVVDDSQLPKDRFSAERLKGVDSTLKIQPAKLEDSAVYLCASSTTALNQETQYFGPGTRLLVL.

The rearrangement uses TRBV9 and TRBJ2-7; the match to TRBD1 covers 10 bases. The CDR3 has 16 amino acids. The V and J ends lost 3 bases and 5 bases, in that order; junction bases with no gene match: 11. Germline CDR1 SGDLS, CDR2 YYNGEE. CDR3 nucleotides: TGTGCCAGCAGCGCCCGGGACAGGGGCGGGAGGAACGAGCAGTACTTC. It encodes CASSARDRGGRNEQYF.

The genes are TRBV7-6 and TRBJ2-5, with a possible D match to TRBD2 (6 bases). This CDR3 region has 13 residues. V was pared by 5 bases and J by 5 bases, with 12 bases between. The V gene's germline CDR1 is SGHVS and CDR2 FNYEAQ. Here the CDR3 DNA reads TGTGCCAGCAGCCCCGGGGGTTGGGAGACCCAGTACTTC. Translation gives CASSPGGWETQYF.

This chain uses TRBV9 with TRBJ2-2; 10 bases fit TRBD2. Trimming took 4 bases from V and 0 from J; bases not matched to a gene: 9. The CDR3 consists of 18 residues. Per germline, CDR1 SGDLS and CDR2 YYNGEE. CDR3 sequence reads: CASSYSGGSPSNTGELFF. For the CDR3, the DNA is TGTGCCAGCAGCTATAGCGGGGGGTCCCCCTCGAACACCGGGGAGCTGTTTTTT. The variable domain in full, completed from reference TRBV9 and TRBJ2-2, reads DSGVTQTPKHLITATGQRVTLRCSPRSGDLSVYWYQQSLDQGLQFLIQYYNGEERAKGNILERFSAQQFPDLHSELNLSSLELGDSALYFCASSYSGGSPSNTGELFFGEGSRLTVL.

The chain links TRBV11-2 to TRBJ1-2; D remains unclear. The germline gives CDR1 SGHAT, CDR2 FQNNGV. CDR3 length: 17 residues. Trimming stripped 8 bases from V and 8 bases from J, with 30 bases between. The CDR3 region is CASGRLPWTDGEKGYTF. The DNA of the CDR3 is TGTGCCAGCGGACGCCTCCCGTGGACGGACGGGGAAAAGGGCTACACCTTC.

The CDR3 loop is CASSFGVGSNQPQHF. CDR3 nucleotides: TGTGCCAGCAGCTTCGGAGTAGGAAGCAATCAGCCCCAGCATTTT. The rearrangement joins TRBV13 to TRBJ1-5; D ambiguous. Trimming stripped 3 bases from V and 1 base from J, with 10 bases between. The CDR3 loop spans 15 amino acids. In germline, CDR1 is PRHDT, CDR2 FYEKMQ (reference sequence).

This clone has more than one count but fewer than ten. This chain joins TRBV7-9 and TRBJ2-5; 13 nucleotides agree with TRBD2. The CDR3 extends over 16 amino acids. CDR1 SEHNR and CDR2 FQNEAQ come from the germline V gene (reference sequence). V lost 4 bases, J lost 2 bases, and 4 bases stayed unmatched. CDR3 sequence: CASSSGTSGEQETQYF. The CDR3 nucleotides are TGTGCCAGCAGCTCCGGGACTAGCGGGGAGCAAGAGACCCAGTACTTC.

This clone was detected only a few times. The V call is TRBV19, the J call TRBJ1-5; tentative D call: TRBD1 (5 bases). Trimming pared 11 bases from V and 5 bases from J, leaving 19 bases between. Germline CDR1 reads LNHDA; CDR2 reads SQIVND (reference sequence). The CDR3 runs 14 residues. CDR3 bases: TGTGCCTCAGGGAAGGTGTTGTCCGATCAGCCCCAGCATTTT. Translated, it gives CASGKVLSDQPQHF.

The chain is built from TRBV19 and TRBJ2-7; D is undetermined. Trimming removed 5 bases from V and 0 bases from J, with 5 bases in between. The CDR3 is made up of 12 amino acids. Germline V CDR1 and CDR2: LNHDA, SQIVND (reference sequence). In DNA, the CDR3 is TGTGCCAGTAGTCCGAGCTCCTACGAGCAGTACTTC. Residues: CASSPSSYEQYF.

The V call is TRBV28, the J call TRBJ1-2; D is undetermined. The germline V gene has CDR1 MDHEN and CDR2 SYDVKM. The germline V and J ends were trimmed by 2 bases and 8 bases, with 12 bases remaining between them. The CDR3 loop spans 13 amino acids. CDR3 DNA sequence: TGTGCCAGCAGTTTAGTCAGCGACTGGGGCTACACCTTC. This encodes CASSLVSDWGYTF.

V is TRBV5-4 and J is TRBJ2-2; no definite D call. The CDR3 spans 12 residues. V was trimmed by 2 bases and J by 7 bases, leaving 6 bases between them. From germline, CDR1 is SGHNT and CDR2 YYREEE (reference sequence). The CDR3 region is CASSFDNGELFF. The CDR3 DNA reads TGTGCCAGCAGCTTTGACAACGGGGAGCTGTTTTTT.

This chain uses TRBV21-1 with TRBJ2-1; the table's D call TRBD2 went unverified against the DNA. TRBV21-1 is a listed pseudogene. CDR3 length: 17 amino acids. This CDR3 reads CASSSLTPHGSYNEQFF. Written as DNA, the CDR3 is TGTGCCAGCAGCTCCCTCACCCCACACGGGTCCTACAATGAGCAGTTCTTC.

The chain combines TRBV7-2 with TRBJ1-3; maybe TRBD1 (6 bases). V dropped 4 bases and J dropped 2 bases, with 6 bases sitting between them. The CDR3 runs to 13 residues. Germline assignment: CDR1 SGHTA and CDR2 FQGNSA. The DNA for the CDR3 is TGTGCCAGCAGCTACAGGGCTGGAAACACCATATATTTT. Translation gives CASSYRAGNTIYF.

This chain links TRBV6-6 with TRBJ2-5, with D perhaps matching TRBD1 (8 bases). CDR1 is MNHNY and CDR2 is SVGAGI in the germline V gene (reference sequence). The germline V and J ends were trimmed by 5 bases and 11 bases, with 24 bases remaining between them. The CDR3 spans 15 residues. CDR3 nucleotides: TGTGCCAGCAGTATCGGACAGGGAGGGCTACAGGAGCAGTACTTC. It yields the protein CASSIGQGGLQEQYF.

This clone showed up just a few times. The chain recombines TRBV12-5 with TRBJ1-1; no reliable D call. This CDR3 is 15 amino acids long. CDR1 and CDR2 (germline): LGHNT, FRNRAP. V lost 2 bases to trimming and J lost 1 base, with 11 bases between them. CDR3 sequence (DNA): TGTGCTAGTGGTTTGCTCCTCAGAAGGAACACTGAAGCTTTCTTT. It specifies CASGLLLRRNTEAFF.

The genes are TRBV29-1 and TRBJ2-5; D is perhaps TRBD1 (6 bases). The germline V and J ends were trimmed by 3 bases and 4 bases, with 18 bases remaining between them. The CDR3 loop spans 15 amino acids. CDR1 is SQVTM and CDR2 is ANQGSEA in the germline V gene. CDR3 protein: CSVDFRDIFLETQYF. The DNA of the CDR3 is TGCAGCGTTGACTTCCGGGACATCTTTTTAGAGACCCAGTACTTC.

The chain carries TRBV4-3 and TRBJ2-7, with D perhaps matching TRBD2 (6 bases). The germline V gene has CDR1 LGHNA and CDR2 YSLEER. The CDR3 sequence is 15 residues long. Trimming cost V 0 bases and J 5 bases, with 14 bases left between them. The CDR3 DNA follows: TGCGCCAGCAGCCAAGATTCCACTAGCTTGAACGAGCAGTACTTC. Its translation: CASSQDSTSLNEQYF.

This chain links TRBV4-3 with TRBJ2-3, with TRBD2 identical over 8 bases. With 3 bases clipped from V and 1 base from J, the junction kept 3 bases outside the gene matches. The CDR3 totals 15 residues. From germline, CDR1 is LGHNA and CDR2 YSLEER. The CDR3, as DNA: TGCGCCAGCAGCCACTATAGCGGGGGCACAGATACGCAGTATTTT. Protein: CASSHYSGGTDTQYF.

The chain combines TRBV9 with TRBJ2-1, with TRBD2 matching 7 bases. The junction had 3 bases not matched to a gene; V was cut back by 0 bases and J by 3 bases. There are 15 residues in the CDR3. Germline CDR1 reads SGDLS; CDR2 reads YYNGEE. The CDR3 sequence: CASSVGGGYYNEQFF. The DNA for the CDR3 is TGTGCCAGCAGCGTAGGGGGGGGGTACTACAATGAGCAGTTCTTC. The full variable domain, in which reference TRBV9 and TRBJ2-1 provide the parts outside the CDR3, is DSGVTQTPKHLITATGQRVTLRCSPRSGDLSVYWYQQSLDQGLQFLIQYYNGEERAKGNILERFSAQQFPDLHSELNLSSLELGDSALYFCASSVGGGYYNEQFFGPGTRLTVL.

The V gene is TRBV19, the J gene TRBJ2-7; 7 bases line up with TRBD2. The CDR3 runs 15 residues. From germline, CDR1 is LNHDA and CDR2 SQIVND (reference sequence). V dropped 3 bases and J dropped 3; count of bases not matched to a gene: 8. CDR3 protein: CASSMGGFTIYEQYF. CDR3 coding DNA: TGTGCCAGTAGTATGGGGGGGTTCACTATCTACGAGCAGTACTTC.

The V gene is TRBV11-2, the J gene TRBJ2-7, with D possibly matching TRBD2 (6 bases). The length of the CDR3 is 14 residues. The V gene lost 1 base and the J gene lost 5 bases, with 12 bases spanning the gap. The V gene's germline CDR1 is SGHAT and CDR2 FQNNGV. The CDR3 sequence is CASSLVRGLNEQYF. The CDR3, as DNA: TGTGCCAGCAGCTTAGTTCGGGGGTTAAACGAGCAGTACTTC.